This T cell receptor beta chain came from a study of blood T cell repertoires in COVID-19 (dated by TCRdb to the early 2020s). At the level of the whole study: The collaborator samples originated in the United States, Italy and Spain and spanned the acute and convalescent phases of COVID-19. Sample metadata almost always included a de-identified subject ID, COVID-19 status, age in years and sex. The prospective study material was composed of cDNA or gDNA derived from T cells, B-cell-depleted T cells, or PBMCs. The repertoires were released in a freely available public database intended as a resource for research on the immune response to SARS-CoV-2. The samples were drawn from two sources: the first 160 participants of the ongoing ImmuneRACE study, and 1,200 or so subjects contributed by 6 global collaborators. The dataset comprised deeply sampled blood TCRbeta repertoires from subjects exposed to, actively infected with, or recovered from COVID-19. HLA class I and class II types, where available, came from metadata supplied by the sample provider rather than from assay-based typing.

With respect to this clone: Its antigen specificity is not known. No base quality values were provided; no much bigger clone lies one nucleotide off.

TCRbeta CDR3 regions were amplified from genomic DNA by means of the immunoSEQ Assay, a bias-controlled multiplex PCR. The source study handled its data this way. The number of nucleated cells in each sample was estimated by amplification of reference gene primers within the assay. To quantify the absolute abundance of each unique TCRbeta CDR3 rearrangement, sequence reads were collapsed and filtered. For each sample, productive Simpson clonality was calculated as the square root of Simpson's diversity index over productive rearrangements. TCRdb holds this immuneACCESS table with in-frame rearrangements only. Some clones are missing; in checked studies, unresolved V genes explain under half, and the rest has no known cause. D and trimming come from the DNA, and the V and J calls and clone size come from that table. Present in this sample are about 200,000 clones, roughly 80% of which were seen just once. The top ten clonotypes cover over 9.5% of the sample.

Participants in the prospective study were enrolled through a virtual design, were aged roughly 18 to 90 years, and lived in roughly 24 United States geographic areas. In the prospective study, cohorts were assigned on the basis of participant-reported clinical history obtained from a screening survey and a study questionnaire. Recovered participants in ImmuneRACE Cohort 3 were defined by two consecutive negative NP/OP PCR tests, clearance by a healthcare professional, or resolution of symptoms. Mobile phlebotomists in the prospective study collected whole blood, serum and a nasopharyngeal or oropharyngeal swab from every participant. Participants in the prospective study had the option to provide additional blood draws and questionnaires over a roughly 2-month period. Prospective study blood samples were shipped either frozen or at room temperature before DNA extraction. Results the study describes overall, beyond this receptor: How much clinical and demographic metadata was included differed by source and by participant, and the metadata was provided uncurated.

Trimming leaves V shorter by 0 bases and J shorter by 4 bases, with the junction holding 7 bases beyond the gene matches. CDR3 length: 17 amino acids, cysteine to phenylalanine. Kept here is only the CDR3 DNA, which spans 51 bases and is read in frame from base 1. The germline V gene yields SGHRS for CDR1 and YFSETQ for CDR2. This receptor chain uses TRBV5-1 and TRBJ2-2, and 9 junctional nucleotides match TRBD2. Sequenced: PBMCs or T cells enriched from blood (not recorded which). This TCR came from a man aged 35-49 years who had recovered from COVID-19. At the DNA level, the sequence is TGCGCCAGCAGCTTGGAAATGGTGACTAGCGGCACCGGGGAGCTGTTTTTT. The translation is CASSLEMVTSGTGELFF.